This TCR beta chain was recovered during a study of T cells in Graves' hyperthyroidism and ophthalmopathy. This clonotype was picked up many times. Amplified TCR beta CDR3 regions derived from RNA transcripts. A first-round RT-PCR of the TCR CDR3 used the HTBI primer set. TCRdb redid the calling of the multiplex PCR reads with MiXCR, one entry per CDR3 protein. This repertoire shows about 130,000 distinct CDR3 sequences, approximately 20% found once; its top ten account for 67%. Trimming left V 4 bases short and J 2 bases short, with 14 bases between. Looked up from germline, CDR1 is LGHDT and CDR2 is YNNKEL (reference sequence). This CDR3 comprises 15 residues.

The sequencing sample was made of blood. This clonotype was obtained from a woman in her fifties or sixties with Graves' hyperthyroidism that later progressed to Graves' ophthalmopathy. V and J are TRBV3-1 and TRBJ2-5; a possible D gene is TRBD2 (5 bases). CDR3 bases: TGTGCCAGCAGCCCCGGGCCCGGGGAACAAGAGACCCAGTACTTC. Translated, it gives CASSPGPGEQETQYF.